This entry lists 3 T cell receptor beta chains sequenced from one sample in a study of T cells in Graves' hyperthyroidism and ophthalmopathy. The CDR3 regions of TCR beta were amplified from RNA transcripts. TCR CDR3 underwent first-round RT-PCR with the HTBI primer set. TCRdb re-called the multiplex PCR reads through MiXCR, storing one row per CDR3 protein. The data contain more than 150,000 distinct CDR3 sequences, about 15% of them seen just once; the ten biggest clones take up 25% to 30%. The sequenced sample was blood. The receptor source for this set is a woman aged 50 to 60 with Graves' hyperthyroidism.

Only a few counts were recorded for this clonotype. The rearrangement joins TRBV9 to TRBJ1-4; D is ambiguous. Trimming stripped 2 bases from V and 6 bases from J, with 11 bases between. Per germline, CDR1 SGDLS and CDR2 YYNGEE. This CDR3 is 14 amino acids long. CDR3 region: CASSVDLHDEKLFF. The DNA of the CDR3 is TGTGCCAGCAGCGTGGATCTGCATGATGAAAAACTGTTTTTT. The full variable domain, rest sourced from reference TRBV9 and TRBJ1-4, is DSGVTQTPKHLITATGQRVTLRCSPRSGDLSVYWYQQSLDQGLQFLIQYYNGEERAKGNILERFSAQQFPDLHSELNLSSLELGDSALYFCASSVDLHDEKLFFGSGTQLSVL.

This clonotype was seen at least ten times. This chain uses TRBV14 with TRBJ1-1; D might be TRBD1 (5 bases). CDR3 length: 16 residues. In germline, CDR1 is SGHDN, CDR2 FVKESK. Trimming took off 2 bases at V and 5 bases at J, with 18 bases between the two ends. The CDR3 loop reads CASSQITGRGLTEAFF. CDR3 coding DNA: TGTGCCAGCAGCCAAATTACGGGACGGGGATTGACTGAAGCTTTCTTT.

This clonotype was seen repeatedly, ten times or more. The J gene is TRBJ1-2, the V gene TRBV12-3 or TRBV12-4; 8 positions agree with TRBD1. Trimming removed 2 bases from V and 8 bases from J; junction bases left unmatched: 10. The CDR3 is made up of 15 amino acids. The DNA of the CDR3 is TGTGCCAGCAGTTTACCCAACAGGGGGGGCGACGGCTACACCTTC. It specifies CASSLPNRGGDGYTF.